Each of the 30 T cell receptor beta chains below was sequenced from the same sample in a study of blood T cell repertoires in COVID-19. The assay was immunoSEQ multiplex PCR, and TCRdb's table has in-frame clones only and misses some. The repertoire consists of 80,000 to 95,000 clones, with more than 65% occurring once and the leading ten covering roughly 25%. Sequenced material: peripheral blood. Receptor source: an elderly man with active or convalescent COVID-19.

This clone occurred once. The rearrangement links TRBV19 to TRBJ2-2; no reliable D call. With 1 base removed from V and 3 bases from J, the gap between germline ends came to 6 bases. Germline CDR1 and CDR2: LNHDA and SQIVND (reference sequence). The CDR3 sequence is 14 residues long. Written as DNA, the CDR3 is TGTGCCAGTAGTATAGGACTTGACACCGGGGAGCTGTTTTTT. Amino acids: CASSIGLDTGELFF. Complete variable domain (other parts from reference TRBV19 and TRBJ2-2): DGGITQSPKYLFRKEGQNVTLSCEQNLNHDAMYWYRQDPGQGLRLIYYSQIVNDFQKGDIAEGYSVSREKKESFPLTVTSAQKNPTAFYLCASSIGLDTGELFFGEGSRLTVL.

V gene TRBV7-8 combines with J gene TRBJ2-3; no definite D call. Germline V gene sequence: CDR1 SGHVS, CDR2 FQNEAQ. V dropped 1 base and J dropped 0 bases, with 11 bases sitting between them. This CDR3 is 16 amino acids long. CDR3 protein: CASSLVSGYSTDTQYF. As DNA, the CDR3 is TGTGCCAGCAGCTTAGTTTCAGGCTATAGCACAGATACGCAGTATTTT. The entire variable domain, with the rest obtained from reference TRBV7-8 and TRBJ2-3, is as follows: GAGVSQSPRYKVAKRGQDVALRCDPISGHVSLFWYQQALGQGPEFLTYFQNEAQLDKSGLPSDRFFAERPEGSVSTLKIQRTQQEDSAVYLCASSLVSGYSTDTQYFGPGTRLTVL.

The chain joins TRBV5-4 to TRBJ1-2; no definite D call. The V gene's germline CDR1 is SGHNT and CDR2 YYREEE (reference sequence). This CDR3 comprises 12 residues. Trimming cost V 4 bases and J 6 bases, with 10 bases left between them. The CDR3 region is CASSPGSHGYTF. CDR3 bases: TGTGCCAGCAGCCCGGGGAGCCATGGCTACACCTTC.

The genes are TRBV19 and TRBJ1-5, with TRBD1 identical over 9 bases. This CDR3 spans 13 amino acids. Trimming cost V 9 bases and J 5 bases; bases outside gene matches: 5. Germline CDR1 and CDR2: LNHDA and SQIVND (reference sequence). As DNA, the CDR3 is TGTGCCAGCCGGGACAGGGAGCATCAGCCCCAGCATTTT. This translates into CASRDREHQPQHF. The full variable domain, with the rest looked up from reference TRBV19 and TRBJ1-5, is DGGITQSPKYLFRKEGQNVTLSCEQNLNHDAMYWYRQDPGQGLRLIYYSQIVNDFQKGDIAEGYSVSREKKESFPLTVTSAQKNPTAFYLCASRDREHQPQHFGDGTRLSIL.

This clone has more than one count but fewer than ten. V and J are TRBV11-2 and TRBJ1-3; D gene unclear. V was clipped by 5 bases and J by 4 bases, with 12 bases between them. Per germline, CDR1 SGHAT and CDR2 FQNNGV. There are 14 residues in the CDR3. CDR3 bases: TGTGCCAGCAGCGCGGGGATGGGGGGAAACACCATATATTTT. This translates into CASSAGMGGNTIYF.

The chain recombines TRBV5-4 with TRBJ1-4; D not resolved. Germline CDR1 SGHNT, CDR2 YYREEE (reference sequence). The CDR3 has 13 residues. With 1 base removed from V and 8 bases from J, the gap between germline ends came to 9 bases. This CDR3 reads CASSLSTREKLFF. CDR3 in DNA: TGTGCCAGCAGCTTGTCGACTCGGGAAAAACTGTTTTTT.

DNA of the CDR3: TGTGCCTGGAACAGAATTAGGAACACTGAAGCTTTCTTT. Residues: CAWNRIRNTEAFF. The rearrangement joins TRBV30 to TRBJ1-1; D is unresolved. Germline V CDR1 and CDR2: GTSNPN, SVGIG (reference sequence). Trimming pared 4 bases from V and 1 base from J, leaving 10 bases between. The CDR3 totals 13 residues.

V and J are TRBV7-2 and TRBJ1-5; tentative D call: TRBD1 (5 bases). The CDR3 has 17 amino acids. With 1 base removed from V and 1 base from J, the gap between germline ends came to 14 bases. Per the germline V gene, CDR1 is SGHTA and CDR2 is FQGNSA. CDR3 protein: CASSLGARGFSNQPQHF. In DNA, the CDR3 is TGTGCCAGCAGCTTAGGGGCCCGGGGGTTCAGCAATCAGCCCCAGCATTTT.

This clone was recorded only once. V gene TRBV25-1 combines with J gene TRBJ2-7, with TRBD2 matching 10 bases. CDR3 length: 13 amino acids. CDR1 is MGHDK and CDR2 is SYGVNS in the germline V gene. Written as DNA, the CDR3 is TGTGCGAGTACGATTAGCGGGGGGTACGAGCAGTACTTC. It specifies CASTISGGYEQYF.

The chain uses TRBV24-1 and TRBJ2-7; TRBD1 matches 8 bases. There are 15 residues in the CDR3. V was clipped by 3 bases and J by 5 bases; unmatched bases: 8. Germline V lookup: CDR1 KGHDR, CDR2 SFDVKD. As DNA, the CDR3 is TGTGCCACCAGTGATCCCGGGACAGGCTATCACGAGCAGTACTTC. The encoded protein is CATSDPGTGYHEQYF.

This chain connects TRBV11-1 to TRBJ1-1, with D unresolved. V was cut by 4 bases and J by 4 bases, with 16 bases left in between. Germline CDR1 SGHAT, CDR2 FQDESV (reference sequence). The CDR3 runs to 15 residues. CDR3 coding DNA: TGTGCCAGCAGCTCGAGGGAGGTTGGCGGCACTGAAGCTTTCTTT. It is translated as CASSSREVGGTEAFF.

CDR3 DNA: TGTGCCAGCAGCTTGCGGGACAGGAGCTATAATTCACCCCTCCACTTT. This codes for CASSLRDRSYNSPLHF. The chain combines TRBV7-6 with TRBJ1-6; TRBD1 matches at 8 bases. Per germline, CDR1 SGHVS and CDR2 FNYEAQ. The CDR3 covers 16 residues. The V and J ends lost 3 bases and 3 bases, in that order; junction bases with no gene match: 4.

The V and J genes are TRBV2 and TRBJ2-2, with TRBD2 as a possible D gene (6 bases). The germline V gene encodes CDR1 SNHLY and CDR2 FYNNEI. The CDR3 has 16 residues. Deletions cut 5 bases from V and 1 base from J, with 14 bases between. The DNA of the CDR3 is TGTGCCAGCAGTTGGGCCGGGGGACGGAACACCGGGGAGCTGTTTTTT. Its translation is CASSWAGGRNTGELFF. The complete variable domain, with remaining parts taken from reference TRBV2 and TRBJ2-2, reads EPEVTQTPSHQVTQMGQEVILRCVPISNHLYFYWYRQILGQKVEFLVSFYNNEISEKSEIFDDQFSVERPDGSNFTLKIRSTKLEDSAMYFCASSWAGGRNTGELFFGEGSRLTVL.

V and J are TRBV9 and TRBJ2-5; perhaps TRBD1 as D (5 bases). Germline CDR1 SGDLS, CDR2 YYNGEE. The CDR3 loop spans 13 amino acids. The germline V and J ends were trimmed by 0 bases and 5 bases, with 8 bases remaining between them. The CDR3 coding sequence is TGTGCCAGCAGCGTAGAAGGGGTTGAGACCCAGTACTTC. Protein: CASSVEGVETQYF.

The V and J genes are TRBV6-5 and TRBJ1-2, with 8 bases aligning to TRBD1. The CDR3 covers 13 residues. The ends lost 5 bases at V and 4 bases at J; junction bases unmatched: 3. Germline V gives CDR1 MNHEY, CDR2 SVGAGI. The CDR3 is CASSLDRGYGYTF. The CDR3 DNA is TGTGCCAGCAGTCTCGACAGGGGCTATGGCTACACCTTC.

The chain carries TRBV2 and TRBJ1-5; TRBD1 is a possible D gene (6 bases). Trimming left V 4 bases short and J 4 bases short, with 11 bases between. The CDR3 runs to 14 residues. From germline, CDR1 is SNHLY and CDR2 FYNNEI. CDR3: CASSVGQGNQPQHF. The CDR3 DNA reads TGTGCCAGCAGTGTGGGGCAGGGGAATCAGCCCCAGCATTTT.

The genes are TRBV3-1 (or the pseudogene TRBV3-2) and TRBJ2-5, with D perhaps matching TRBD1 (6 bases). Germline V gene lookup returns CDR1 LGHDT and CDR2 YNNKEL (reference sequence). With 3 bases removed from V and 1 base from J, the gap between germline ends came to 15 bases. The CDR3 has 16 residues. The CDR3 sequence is CASSQAGTPGQETQYF. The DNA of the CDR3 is TGTGCCAGCAGCCAGGCCGGGACACCCGGCCAAGAGACCCAGTACTTC.

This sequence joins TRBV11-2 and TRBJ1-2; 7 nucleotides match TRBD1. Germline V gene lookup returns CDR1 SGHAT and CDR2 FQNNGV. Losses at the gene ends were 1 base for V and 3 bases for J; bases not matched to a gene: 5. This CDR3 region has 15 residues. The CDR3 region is CASSLGATGHYGYTF. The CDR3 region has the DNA TGTGCCAGCAGCTTAGGGGCGACAGGGCACTATGGCTACACCTTC. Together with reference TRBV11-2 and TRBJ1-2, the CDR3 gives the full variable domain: EAGVAQSPRYKIIEKRQSVAFWCNPISGHATLYWYQQILGQGPKLLIQFQNNGVVDDSQLPKDRFSAERLKGVDSTLKIQPAKLEDSAVYLCASSLGATGHYGYTFGSGTRLTVV.

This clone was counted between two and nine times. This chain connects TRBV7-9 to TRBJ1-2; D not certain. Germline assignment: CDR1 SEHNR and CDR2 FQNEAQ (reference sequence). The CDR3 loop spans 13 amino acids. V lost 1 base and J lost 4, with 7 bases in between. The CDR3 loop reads CASSLGGLYGYTF. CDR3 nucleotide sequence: TGTGCCAGCAGCTTAGGCGGCCTCTATGGCTACACCTTC.

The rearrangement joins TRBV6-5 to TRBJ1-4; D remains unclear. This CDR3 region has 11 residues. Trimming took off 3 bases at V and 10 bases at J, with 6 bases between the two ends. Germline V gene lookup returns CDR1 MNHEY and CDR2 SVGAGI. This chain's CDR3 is CASSYRGKLFF. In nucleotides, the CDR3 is TGTGCCAGCAGTTATCGGGGAAAACTGTTTTTT.

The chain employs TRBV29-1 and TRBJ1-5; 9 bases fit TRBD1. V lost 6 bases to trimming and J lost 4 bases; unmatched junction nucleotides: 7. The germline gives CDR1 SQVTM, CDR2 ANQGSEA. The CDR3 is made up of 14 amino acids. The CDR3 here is CSVAPGQGNQPQHF. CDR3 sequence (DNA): TGCAGCGTGGCGCCGGGACAGGGTAATCAGCCCCAGCATTTT.

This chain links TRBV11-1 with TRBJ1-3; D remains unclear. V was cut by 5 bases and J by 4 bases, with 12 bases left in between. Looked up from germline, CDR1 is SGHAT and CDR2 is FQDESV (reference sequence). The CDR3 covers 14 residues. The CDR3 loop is CASSHLVRGNTIYF. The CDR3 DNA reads TGTGCCAGCAGCCACCTGGTGAGGGGAAACACCATATATTTT.

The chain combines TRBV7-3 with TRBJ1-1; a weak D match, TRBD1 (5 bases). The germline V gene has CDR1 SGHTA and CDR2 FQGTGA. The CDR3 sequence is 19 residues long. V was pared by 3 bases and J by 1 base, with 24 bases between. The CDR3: CASSFSPPGPLIRNTEAFF. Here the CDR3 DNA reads TGTGCCAGCAGCTTTTCCCCCCCAGGGCCCCTAATTAGGAACACTGAAGCTTTCTTT.

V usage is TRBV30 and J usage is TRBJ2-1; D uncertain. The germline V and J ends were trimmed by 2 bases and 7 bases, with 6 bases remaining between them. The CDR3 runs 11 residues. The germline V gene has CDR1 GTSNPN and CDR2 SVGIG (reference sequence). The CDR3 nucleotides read TGTGCCTGGAGTCTCCGGAATGAGCAGTTCTTC. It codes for CAWSLRNEQFF.

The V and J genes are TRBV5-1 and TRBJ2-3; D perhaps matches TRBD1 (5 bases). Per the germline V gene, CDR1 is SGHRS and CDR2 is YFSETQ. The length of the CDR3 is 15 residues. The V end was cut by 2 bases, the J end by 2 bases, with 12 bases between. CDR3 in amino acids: CASSLQARVTDTQYF. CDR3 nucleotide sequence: TGCGCCAGCAGCTTACAGGCAAGGGTCACAGATACGCAGTATTTT.

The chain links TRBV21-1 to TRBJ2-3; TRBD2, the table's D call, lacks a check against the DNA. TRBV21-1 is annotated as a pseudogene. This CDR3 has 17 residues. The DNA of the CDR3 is TGTGCCAGCAGCCCAAGGGCCAGCGGGGGCCTTCGAGATACGCAGTATTTT. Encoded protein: CASSPRASGGLRDTQYF.

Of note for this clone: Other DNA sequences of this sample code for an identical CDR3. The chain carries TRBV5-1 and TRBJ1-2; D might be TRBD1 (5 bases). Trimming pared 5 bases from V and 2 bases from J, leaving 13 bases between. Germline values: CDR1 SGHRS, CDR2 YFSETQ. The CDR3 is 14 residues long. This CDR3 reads CASSLGQGNYGYTF. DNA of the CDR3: TGCGCCAGCAGTTTAGGCCAGGGAAACTATGGCTACACCTTC.

CDR3: CAWRSGTQNYGYTF. CDR3 nucleotide sequence: TGTGCCTGGAGGTCCGGGACACAGAACTATGGCTACACCTTC. The V and J genes are TRBV30 and TRBJ1-2, with D perhaps TRBD1 (6 bases). This CDR3 is 14 amino acids long. With 3 bases removed from V and 2 bases from J, the gap between germline ends came to 13 bases. Germline values: CDR1 GTSNPN, CDR2 SVGIG (reference sequence).

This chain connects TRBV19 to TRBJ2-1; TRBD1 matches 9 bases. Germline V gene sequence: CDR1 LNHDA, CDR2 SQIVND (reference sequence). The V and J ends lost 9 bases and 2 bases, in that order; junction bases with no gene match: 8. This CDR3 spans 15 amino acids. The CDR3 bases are TGTGCCAGCGGCGGCCGGGACAGGGCCTACAATGAGCAGTTCTTC. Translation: CASGGRDRAYNEQFF. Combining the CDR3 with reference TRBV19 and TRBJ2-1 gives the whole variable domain DGGITQSPKYLFRKEGQNVTLSCEQNLNHDAMYWYRQDPGQGLRLIYYSQIVNDFQKGDIAEGYSVSREKKESFPLTVTSAQKNPTAFYLCASGGRDRAYNEQFFGPGTRLTVL.

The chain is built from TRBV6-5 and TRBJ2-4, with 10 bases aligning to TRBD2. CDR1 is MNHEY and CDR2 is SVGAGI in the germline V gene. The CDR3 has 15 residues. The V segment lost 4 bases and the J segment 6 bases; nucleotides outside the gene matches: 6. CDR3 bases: TGTGCCAGCAGTTTCTCTAGCGGGAGAGGAAACATTCAGTACTTC. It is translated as CASSFSSGRGNIQYF.